One sample yielded the 17 T cell receptor beta chains listed below, sequenced in a study of tissue T cells after allogeneic stem cell transplantation. The time point: mouse harvest day 7 after allogeneic transplant. The graft held 10^6 splenic CD5+ T cells and 10^7 T-cell-depleted bone marrow cells. Data came from immunoSEQ multiplex PCR; TCRdb stores just in-frame clones and leaves some out. Here the sample spans some 11,000 clones, 35% to 40% being singletons. Sequencing was carried out using skin. Every receptor here comes from a female BALB/c mouse given C57BL/6 T cells with graft-versus-host disease after an allogeneic hematopoietic cell transplant.

This clone was seen a single time. The gene names here belong to mouse. The sequence runs out 1 residue before the end of the CDR3; the remainder is reconstructed from the germline J gene. This chain uses TRBV23 with TRBJ2-4; the table assigns TRBD2, which was not confirmed against the DNA. This CDR3 contains 14 residues. CDR1 is KGHTA and CDR2 is FQNQQP in the germline V gene. The covered CDR3 bases are TGCTCCAGCAGTCAATCGGGGGGGTGGGACACCTTGTAC. It is translated as CSSSQSGGWDTLY. The CDR3, in full, reads CSSSQSGGWDTLYF.

A remark on this clone: These gene names are mouse names. The read ends 1 residue before the CDR3 terminus; that terminus is restored from the germline J gene. The chain joins TRBV3 to TRBJ2-4; 12 positions match TRBD2. V shed 1 base, J shed 7 bases, and the junction held 3 bases outside the gene matches. Germline values: CDR1 SNHLY, CDR2 FYNGKV (reference sequence). The CDR3 consists of 15 residues. The CDR3 DNA, read in part, is TGTGCCAGCAGCTTAGGGGGACTGGGGGGAGACACCTTGTAC. Amino acid sequence: CASSLGGLGGDTLY. The whole CDR3 region reads CASSLGGLGGDTLYF.

With respect to this clone: Genes here carry mouse names. The read stops 1 residue short of the end of the CDR3; the missing end is completed from the germline J gene. This chain uses TRBV21 with TRBJ2-3; D possibly uses TRBD1 or TRBD2 (5 bases each). TRBV21 is assigned to the ORF class and has an uncertain function. V gave up 5 bases and J gave up 0 bases, with 6 bases separating them. The CDR3 contains 13 residues. CDR3 bases read: TGTGCTAGCAGTGGGGACAGTGCAGAAACGCTGTAT. It yields the protein CASSGDSAETLY. The whole CDR3 is CASSGDSAETLYF.

In this sample, this clone turned up a few times. Each gene name is a mouse one. Read data end 1 residue before the CDR3 end; the end is taken from the germline J gene. The chain couples TRBV12-1 to TRBJ2-3; 8 nucleotides match TRBD2. Unmatched junction bases numbered 4, after V lost 0 bases and J lost 3 bases. Germline assignment: CDR1 SGHSN and CDR2 HYEKVE. CDR3 size: 15 residues. The sequenced part of the CDR3 DNA is TGTGCCAGCTCTCTCGGCTGGGGGGAAGCAGAAACGCTGTAT. As protein: CASSLGWGEAETLY. The full CDR3 protein reads CASSLGWGEAETLYF.

A word on this clone: Gene names and germline match the mouse. The CDR3 is cut off 1 residue early in the read; its end comes from the germline J gene. The chain joins TRBV15 to TRBJ2-2; TRBD2 matches 11 bases. The trim removed 7 bases at V and 1 base at J, leaving 2 bases unmatched. The CDR3 has 15 residues. Per germline, CDR1 SGHND and CDR2 FRSKSL. The CDR3 region is CASKTGGVNTGQLYF. CDR3 DNA, as far as it was read: TGTGCCAGCAAGACTGGGGGGGTAAACACCGGGCAGCTCTAC. The full variable domain, completed using reference TRBV15 and TRBJ2-2, is DAGVTQTPRHEVAEKGQTIILKCEPVSGHNDLFWYRQTKIQGLELLSYFRSKSLMEDGGAFKDRFKAEMLNSSFSTLKIQPTEPKDSAVYLCASKTGGVNTGQLYFGEGSKLTVL.

This clone was counted a few times. Sequence at one end of the junction differs from germline and may be a read error. Genes and germline come from the mouse. The CDR3 region is CGAGDWGQNTLYF. CDR3 bases read: TGTGGTGCTGGGGACTGGGGGCAAAACACCTTGTAC. V and J are TRBV20 and TRBJ2-4; 11 nucleotides line up with TRBD2. The read is 1 residue too short to cover the CDR3 end, so that end is filled in from the germline J gene. The CDR3 is 13 amino acids. The germline V gene encodes CDR1 GFQATS and CDR2 STVNSAI.

Points on this clone: Mouse germline and gene names are used. The read ends 1 residue before the CDR3 terminus; that terminus is restored from the germline J gene. The J gene is TRBJ2-7, the V gene TRBV26; 9 nucleotides line up with TRBD1. This CDR3 region has 14 residues. Per the germline V gene, CDR1 is KGHPV and CDR2 is FQNQEV (reference sequence). Unmatched junction bases numbered 7, after V lost 6 bases and J lost 4 bases. CDR3 residues: CASSRSDRGYEQYF. The CDR3 DNA, read in part, is TGTGCCAGCAGCCGATCGGACAGGGGTTATGAACAGTAC.

Comment on this clone: Mouse germline and gene names are used. Coverage ceases 1 residue before the CDR3 finishes, and the germline J gene fills in the end. This chain links TRBV16 with TRBJ1-1; D perhaps matches TRBD1 (5 bases). Germline CDR1 and CDR2: SGHSA and FRNQAP. The CDR3 is 13 residues long. Trimming pared 5 bases from V and 1 base from J, leaving 8 bases between. Incomplete CDR3 DNA: TGTGCAAGCAGCCCGACAGAAAACACAGAAGTCTTC. It encodes CASSPTENTEVF. The entire CDR3 sequence reads CASSPTENTEVFF.

A note on this clone: The gene symbols are mouse symbols. From the germline J gene comes the end of the CDR3, since the read stops 1 residue before it. The chain couples TRBV16 to TRBJ2-2; D call uncertain. The V gene lost 0 bases and the J gene lost 2 bases, with 4 bases spanning the gap. This CDR3 has 14 residues. Germline V gives CDR1 SGHSA, CDR2 FRNQAP. The CDR3 sequence: CASSLDGNTGQLYF. The sequenced part of the CDR3 DNA is TGTGCAAGCAGCTTAGATGGGAACACCGGGCAGCTCTAC.

Concerning this clone itself: Gene names refer to mouse genes. The read finishes 1 residue shy of the CDR3 end, and the germline J gene is used to complete it. The J gene is TRBJ1-2, the V gene TRBV3; 10 nucleotides match TRBD1. The CDR3 totals 15 residues. Unmatched junction bases numbered 4, after V lost 5 bases and J lost 1 base. From germline, CDR1 is SNHLY and CDR2 FYNGKV (reference sequence). CDR3: CASSLGQGENSDYTF. The CDR3 bases that were read are TGTGCCAGCAGCCTTGGACAGGGGGAAAACTCCGACTACACC. Complete variable domain (other parts from reference TRBV3 and TRBJ1-2): GPKVLQIPSHQIIDMGQMVTLNCDPVSNHLYFYWYKQILGQQMEFLVNFYNGKVMEKSKLFKDQFSVERPDGSYFTLKIQPTALEDSAVYFCASSLGQGENSDYTFGSGTRLLVI.

This clone is categorized as medium-sized. The germline and genes are mouse ones. With the read ending 1 residue before the CDR3 end, the germline J gene is used to fill in that end. The chain uses TRBV2 and TRBJ1-3; tentative D call: TRBD1 (5 bases). Per the germline V gene, CDR1 is LGHNA and CDR2 is YSYQKL. V was shortened by 0 bases and J by 2 bases, with 5 bases between the two germline ends. The CDR3 is made up of 14 amino acids. The CDR3 sequence is CASSQEGAGNTLYF. The part of the CDR3 DNA that was read is TGTGCCAGCAGCCAAGAGGGGGCTGGAAATACGCTCTAT.

A few counts support this clone. Mouse germline and gene names are used. The missing CDR3 end, 1 residue past where the read stops, is filled in from the germline J gene. This chain links TRBV26 with TRBJ2-2; D not resolved. The CDR3 is 11 amino acids. V gave up 2 bases and J gave up 6 bases, with 1 base separating them. Germline V gene lookup returns CDR1 KGHPV and CDR2 FQNQEV (reference sequence). This CDR3 reads CASSLPGQLYF. CDR3 bases read: TGTGCCAGCAGTCTGCCCGGGCAGCTCTAC.

Note on this clone: Germline and genes: mouse. The observed sequence ends 1 residue before the CDR3 terminus, with the missing tail filled in from the germline J gene. The chain is built from TRBV12-1 and TRBJ1-2; 8 bases are shared with TRBD1. Losses at the gene ends were 3 bases for V and 4 bases for J; bases not matched to a gene: 6. CDR1 and CDR2 from the germline V gene are SGHSN and HYEKVE. The CDR3 runs 14 residues. The CDR3 bases that were read are TGTGCCAGCTCTTCTCAGGGGGCAGCCTCCGACTACACC. Amino acids: CASSSQGAASDYT. The CDR3 reads in full as CASSSQGAASDYTF.

Worth noting for this clone: The genes are named according to mouse. The missing CDR3 end, 1 residue past where the read stops, is filled in from the germline J gene. The J gene is TRBJ1-1, the V gene TRBV3; unclear D gene. Trimming cost V 1 base and J 0 bases, with 9 bases left between them. The CDR3 spans 15 residues. CDR1 SNHLY and CDR2 FYNGKV come from the germline V gene (reference sequence). The CDR3 protein is CASSLVAVANTEVFF. The DNA read from the CDR3 is TGTGCCAGCAGCTTAGTGGCAGTTGCAAACACAGAAGTCTTC.

This clone showed up just a few times. Gene names are the mouse ones. The observed sequence ends 1 residue before the CDR3 terminus, with the missing tail filled in from the germline J gene. The V gene is TRBV3, the J gene TRBJ1-4, with D perhaps TRBD1 (6 bases). Trimming left V 3 bases short and J 4 bases short, with 9 bases between. CDR1 is SNHLY and CDR2 is FYNGKV in the germline V gene (reference sequence). The CDR3 extends over 14 amino acids. CDR3 loop: CASSLRDINERLFF. Incomplete CDR3 DNA: TGTGCCAGCAGCTTGAGGGACATCAACGAAAGATTATTT.

In the case of this clone: The gene symbols are mouse symbols. The read halts 1 residue ahead of the CDR3 end, with the missing end drawn from the germline J gene. The chain is built from TRBV3 and TRBJ1-1; 9 bases fit TRBD1. This CDR3 contains 14 residues. Germline V gene data show CDR1 as SNHLY and CDR2 as FYNGKV (reference sequence). V dropped 6 bases and J dropped 1; count of bases not matched to a gene: 3. The CDR3 DNA, read in part, is TGTGCCAGCAGGAGACAGGGGGGGAACACAGAAGTCTTC. Its translation is CASRRQGGNTEVF. The CDR3 as a whole reads CASRRQGGNTEVFF.

As for this clone: Mouse gene names apply. Read coverage stops 1 residue before the CDR3 terminus; the germline J gene supplies the remainder. The genes are TRBV26 and TRBJ2-3; 9 nucleotides line up with TRBD2. J lost 3 bases, V lost 5 bases, and 3 bases had no gene match. Germline V gene sequence: CDR1 KGHPV, CDR2 FQNQEV (reference sequence). The length of the CDR3 is 14 residues. CDR3 DNA, as far as it was read: TGTGCCAGCAGTGTAACTGGGGGGGCAGAAACGCTGTAT. Translated: CASSVTGGAETLY. From start to end, the CDR3 is CASSVTGGAETLYF.